This TCR beta chain was captured by sequencing in a study of shared clonotypes between healthy human individuals. Study-level findings and limits: Rarefaction exposed incomplete sorted-subset sequencing despite large depth.

The length of the CDR3 is 14 residues. V shed 2 bases, J shed 4 bases, and the junction held 5 bases outside the gene matches. CDR1 is LNHDA, CDR2 SQIVND, per germline (reference sequence). Genomic DNA (from each subset) was split evenly across several immunoSEQ plates. Sequencing was performed with immunoSEQ multiplex PCR; in TCRdb, only in-frame clones are kept and a portion is missing. The data contain roughly 650,000 clones, 95% to 97% of them singletons. Concerning this clone itself: The antigen is not known.

The naive CD8 fraction comprised CD45RO-negative cells positively selected for CCR7 and excluded terminally differentiated effector memory CD45RA+ cells. All donors were healthy HIV-negative adults lacking recent acute infections or vaccinations. The rearrangement uses TRBV19 and TRBJ2-7; 7 bases are shared with TRBD1. This receptor was identified in a woman under 40 in good health. Specimen: naive CD8+ T cells sorted from blood. The CDR3 here is CASSIWTGPYEQYF. CDR3 in DNA: TGTGCCAGTAGTATATGGACAGGACCTTACGAGCAGTACTTC.